This entry features one T cell receptor beta chain sequence. This specimen comes from a study of technical replicates of blood from several donors. This table comes from immunoSEQ multiplex PCR, and its TCRdb copy is limited to in-frame clones, with some not included. The sample has some 15,000 clones, approximately 90% seen once; the top ten hold 12%. The origin of this receptor is a human donor in good health. The sequenced material came from PBMCs.

CDR3 in amino acids: CSVDWASGSYNEQFF. The DNA for the CDR3 is TGCAGCGTTGATTGGGCTAGCGGTTCCTACAATGAGCAGTTCTTC. The chain is built from TRBV29-1 and TRBJ2-1; 7 nucleotides align to TRBD2. The trim removed 3 bases at V and 1 base at J, leaving 6 bases unmatched. The CDR3 runs 15 residues. Looked up from germline, CDR1 is SQVTM and CDR2 is ANQGSEA.